What follows are 2 T cell receptor beta chains derived from one specimen sequenced in a study of blood T cell repertoires in COVID-19. TCRdb's copy holds only in-frame clones and misses some; the assay was immunoSEQ multiplex PCR. The table shows approximately 180,000 clones, with roughly 87% occurring only once. Sequencing was performed on PBMCs or T cells enriched from blood (not recorded which). The receptors originated from a human donor with acute COVID-19. The donor label of this sample is uncertain.

The chain recombines TRBV29-1 with TRBJ1-2; D not resolved. V lost 5 bases and J lost 7, with 11 bases in between. Germline CDR1 and CDR2: SQVTM and ANQGSEA. The CDR3 loop spans 11 amino acids. The CDR3 nucleotides read TGCAGCGTTTTGCTCCGTAGTGGCTACACCTTC. Encoded protein: CSVLLRSGYTF.

This clone came up once. The J gene is TRBJ1-2, the V gene TRBV19, with D perhaps matching TRBD1 (5 bases). The germline V gene has CDR1 LNHDA and CDR2 SQIVND (reference sequence). V was pared by 5 bases and J by 4 bases, with 14 bases between. The CDR3 has 14 residues. The CDR3 protein is CASSPGQGGYGYTF. The CDR3 DNA reads TGTGCCAGTAGTCCTGGGCAGGGAGGCTATGGCTACACCTTC.